This is a list of T cell receptor beta chains from one sample in a study of T cells in Graves' hyperthyroidism and ophthalmopathy. TCRdb used MiXCR to reprocess the multiplex PCR reads, holding one entry per CDR3 protein. The sample has about 360,000 distinct CDR3 sequences, roughly 13% seen once; the top ten hold around 9.2%. Material for sequencing was blood. The origin of the receptors is a woman younger than 30 with Graves' hyperthyroidism. Each CDR3 is given without its conserved first and last residue. D genes are given only for firm matches.

d_gene,v_gene,j_gene,CDR3aa
-,TRBV10-3,TRBJ1-2,AISESTSGGFYGYT
-,TRBV7-3,TRBJ2-2,ASQGRDTGELF
-,TRBV24-1,TRBJ1-6,ATSDSGNSPLH
-,TRBV20-1,TRBJ2-1,SAREEQGYNEQF
-,TRBV7-9,TRBJ1-4,ASSFPRGTNEKLF
TRBD1,TRBV7-9,TRBJ2-7,ASRSPGQGTYEQY
-,TRBV10-2,TRBJ2-1,ASSRGPDEQF
-,TRBV4-1,TRBJ1-5,ASSQDTNQPQH
-,TRBV9,TRBJ2-1,ASSVGGGSYNEQF
TRBD1,TRBV28,TRBJ2-1,ASESPGTGMNEQF
TRBD1,TRBV6-1,TRBJ2-2,ASRLTGWNTGELF
-,TRBV7-9,TRBJ1-2,ASSLGSSYGYT
-,TRBV20-1,TRBJ1-3,SARRVATGNTIY
-,TRBV20-1,TRBJ2-4,SAGDRNIQY
-,TRBV12-3/TRBV12-4,TRBJ2-2,ASRGTLTGNTGELF
TRBD1,TRBV7-3,TRBJ1-1,ASSLKGAATEAF
-,TRBV6-1,TRBJ1-1,ASSPEPHDEAF
-,TRBV12-3/TRBV12-4,TRBJ1-1,ASRTAMNTEAF
TRBD1,TRBV7-4,TRBJ2-3,ASTNNRQGVNADTQY
-,TRBV28,TRBJ2-2,ASSLLSELF
-,TRBV7-2,TRBJ2-7,ASSLEDRTYEQY
-,TRBV7-9,TRBJ2-2,ASSRNGGSGELF
TRBD1,TRBV12-3/TRBV12-4,TRBJ1-6,ASSTRGQGTNSPLH
-,TRBV12-3/TRBV12-4,TRBJ1-6,ASRSRGNSPLH
-,TRBV7-2,TRBJ2-3,AGSLREGTDTQY
TRBD1,TRBV9,TRBJ1-1,ASSVDGTGSTEAF
-,TRBV6-1,TRBJ2-1,ASSIGLKIYNEQF
-,TRBV19,TRBJ2-7,ATAEEGGAVVYEQY
-,TRBV20-1,TRBJ1-4,SARDGTLKLF
-,TRBV11-2,TRBJ2-7,ASSLVNALDNEQY
TRBD2,TRBV9,TRBJ2-3,ASSYRLAGATDTQY
TRBD1,TRBV2,TRBJ1-1,ASSEGTGGGMNTEAF
-,TRBV5-6,TRBJ2-7,ASSLAAEPGVTYEQY
-,TRBV3-1,TRBJ1-6,ASSQPGLDSPLH
TRBD1,TRBV27,TRBJ2-5,ASSPDRLQETQY
-,TRBV6-1,TRBJ2-3,ASSSIPSWAGLVTDTQY
TRBD2,TRBV7-9,TRBJ2-1,ASSLYTDPAGGKNEQF
-,TRBV7-2,TRBJ2-3,ASSLRLSGTDTQY
-,TRBV7-9,TRBJ2-3,ASRPSVFPTDTQY
TRBD2,TRBV27,TRBJ2-3,ASSSLTSASTDTQY
TRBD2,TRBV4-1,TRBJ2-4,ASSRGLAGSKNIQY
TRBD1,TRBV4-1,TRBJ1-5,ASSPLPGQGIRNQPQH
-,TRBV10-3,TRBJ1-2,AISESIREGNYGYT
-,TRBV7-9,TRBJ1-2,ASSTANYGYT
-,TRBV6-1,TRBJ2-7,ASSEPGPAYEQY
TRBD1,TRBV4-1,TRBJ1-2,ASSHLTGQGNYGYT
-,TRBV9,TRBJ2-5,ASSVGGGAAGETQY
TRBD1,TRBV2,TRBJ1-2,ASSLQGADYGYT
-,TRBV5-1,TRBJ2-5,ASSLSQETQY
-,TRBV28,TRBJ1-6,ASSYNNSPLH
-,TRBV2,TRBJ1-1,ASSELVDTEAF
-,TRBV6-2/TRBV6-3,TRBJ1-4,ASSWAREKLF
TRBD2,TRBV20-1,TRBJ2-5,SANGLAEETQY
TRBD2,TRBV10-3,TRBJ2-5,AISRSGGLETQY
-,TRBV20-1,TRBJ2-5,SARELAGRGWETQY